A selection of T cell receptor beta chains follows, all from one sample in a study of blood T cell repertoires in COVID-19. Assay: immunoSEQ multiplex PCR; the TCRdb copy retains only in-frame clones and omits some. Among tens of thousands of clones, roughly four fifths were seen once, and the ten largest hold less than 11%. The sequenced sample was peripheral blood. These receptors came from a man aged 60-69 years with acute or convalescent COVID-19. Each CDR3 is given with its conserved first and last residue. Each record gives: D gene, V gene, clone size, J gene, CDR3 DNA, CDR3 protein. D genes are given only for firm matches. Expanded clones are given a class, and other clones once, few, many or no size at all.

d_call: -
v_call: TRBV28
clone_size: -
j_call: TRBJ1-5
cdr3_nt: TGTGCCACGGCGGGGAACAATCAGCCCCAGCATTTT
cdr3_aa: CATAGNNQPQHF

d_call: TRBD1
v_call: TRBV6-5
clone_size: -
j_call: TRBJ2-1
cdr3_nt: TGTGCCAGCATCAACACCGGGACAGACAATGAGCAGTTCTTC
cdr3_aa: CASINTGTDNEQFF

d_call: TRBD1
v_call: TRBV6-4
clone_size: -
j_call: TRBJ1-2
cdr3_nt: TGTGCCAGCAGTCCCCGGACAGGACTTGGCTACACCTTC
cdr3_aa: CASSPRTGLGYTF

d_call: TRBD1
v_call: TRBV19
clone_size: -
j_call: TRBJ1-4
cdr3_nt: TGTGCCAGTAGTGAAACAGGGGTCACTAATGAAAAACTGTTTTTT
cdr3_aa: CASSETGVTNEKLFF

d_call: TRBD1
v_call: TRBV15
clone_size: -
j_call: TRBJ2-2
cdr3_nt: TGTGCCACCAGGGAGCCGGACAGGGTCCGCACCGGGGAGCTGTTTTTT
cdr3_aa: CATREPDRVRTGELFF

d_call: TRBD1
v_call: TRBV15
clone_size: -
j_call: TRBJ2-7
cdr3_nt: TGTGCCACCGGGACAGGGTACGAGCAGTACTTC
cdr3_aa: CATGTGYEQYF

d_call: -
v_call: TRBV5-8
clone_size: -
j_call: TRBJ2-7
cdr3_nt: TGTGCCAGCTGGGACTTAATCTACGAGCAGTACTTC
cdr3_aa: CASWDLIYEQYF

d_call: TRBD1
v_call: TRBV10-3
clone_size: -
j_call: TRBJ1-1
cdr3_nt: TGTGCCATCATGGTTGACAGGGGGTCTGCTGAAGCTTTCTTT
cdr3_aa: CAIMVDRGSAEAFF

d_call: TRBD2
v_call: TRBV19
clone_size: -
j_call: TRBJ2-5
cdr3_nt: TGTGCCAGTAGTCTCCTCTTGGGGACTAGCGGCGAGACCCAGTACTTC
cdr3_aa: CASSLLLGTSGETQYF

d_call: TRBD1
v_call: TRBV4-3
clone_size: -
j_call: TRBJ1-6
cdr3_nt: TGCGCCAGCAGCCAAGCGACAGGGGTGTCACCCCTCCACTTT
cdr3_aa: CASSQATGVSPLHF

d_call: TRBD2
v_call: TRBV7-9
clone_size: -
j_call: TRBJ2-1
cdr3_nt: TGTGCCAGCAGCTTACTTGCGGGAGTCTCCAATGAGCAGTTCTTC
cdr3_aa: CASSLLAGVSNEQFF

d_call: TRBD2
v_call: TRBV5-5
clone_size: -
j_call: TRBJ2-1
cdr3_nt: TGTGCCAGCAGCTTGGCCCGACGGGGCGGGAGTATGAACAATGAGCAGTTCTTC
cdr3_aa: CASSLARRGGSMNNEQFF

d_call: -
v_call: TRBV5-4
clone_size: -
j_call: TRBJ2-1
cdr3_nt: TGTGCCAGCAGCTCGGACAGACTTAATGAGCAGTTCTTC
cdr3_aa: CASSSDRLNEQFF

d_call: TRBD2
v_call: TRBV6-5
clone_size: -
j_call: TRBJ2-7
cdr3_nt: TGTGCCAGCATTTTTACTAGCGGGCCATCCTACGAGCAGTACTTC
cdr3_aa: CASIFTSGPSYEQYF

d_call: -
v_call: TRBV12-3/TRBV12-4
clone_size: -
j_call: TRBJ2-3
cdr3_nt: TGTGCCAGCAGTTCTGACTCCGGCTATACGCAGTATTTT
cdr3_aa: CASSSDSGYTQYF

d_call: -
v_call: TRBV29-1
clone_size: -
j_call: TRBJ2-5
cdr3_nt: TGCAGCGTTGAGAGGAGCAGCGGAGAGACCCAGTACTTC
cdr3_aa: CSVERSSGETQYF

d_call: TRBD1
v_call: TRBV11-2
clone_size: -
j_call: TRBJ1-1
cdr3_nt: TGTGCCAGCAGCCCCTCGACAGGGCCCACTGAAGCTTTCTTT
cdr3_aa: CASSPSTGPTEAFF

d_call: -
v_call: TRBV21-1
clone_size: -
j_call: TRBJ1-1
cdr3_nt: TGTGCCAGCAGCAAAGAGGTGGGGGGGACATCTGAAGCTTTCTTT
cdr3_aa: CASSKEVGGTSEAFF

d_call: -
v_call: TRBV10-3
clone_size: few
j_call: TRBJ2-7
cdr3_nt: TGTGCCATCAGTGACCCAGGGACACCTATATCCTACGAGCAGTACTTC
cdr3_aa: CAISDPGTPISYEQYF

d_call: -
v_call: TRBV16
clone_size: -
j_call: TRBJ1-2
cdr3_nt: TGTGCCAGCAGCCAATCCGGGGTGGACTATGGCTACACCTTC
cdr3_aa: CASSQSGVDYGYTF

d_call: -
v_call: TRBV12-3/TRBV12-4
clone_size: once
j_call: TRBJ1-1
cdr3_nt: TGTGCCAGCAGTTTAACGGGGTACAGAAAAGCTTTCTTT
cdr3_aa: CASSLTGYRKAFF

d_call: TRBD1
v_call: TRBV7-9
clone_size: few
j_call: TRBJ2-1
cdr3_nt: TGTGCCAGCAGGTCGGGACAGTACAATGAGCAGTTCTTC
cdr3_aa: CASRSGQYNEQFF

d_call: TRBD1
v_call: TRBV10-2
clone_size: once
j_call: TRBJ1-5
cdr3_nt: TGCGCCAGCAGGGGGACAGGGGGCGTCCGTCAGCCCCAGCATTTT
cdr3_aa: CASRGTGGVRQPQHF

d_call: -
v_call: TRBV2
clone_size: -
j_call: TRBJ2-1
cdr3_nt: TGTGCCAGCAGTGAAGAGGCGGCCTACAATGAGCAGTTCTTC
cdr3_aa: CASSEEAAYNEQFF

d_call: TRBD2
v_call: TRBV7-8
clone_size: -
j_call: TRBJ2-1
cdr3_nt: TGTGCCAGCAGCTTAGCCGCGGGGGACTCCTACAATGAGCAGTTCTTC
cdr3_aa: CASSLAAGDSYNEQFF

d_call: -
v_call: TRBV7-7
clone_size: -
j_call: TRBJ2-2
cdr3_nt: TGTGCTAGCAGCTGGGGGGCGAACACCGGGGAGCTGTTTTTT
cdr3_aa: CASSWGANTGELFF

d_call: -
v_call: TRBV4-2
clone_size: -
j_call: TRBJ1-1
cdr3_nt: TGTGCCAGCAGCCAAGATGGGGGGAAGACTGAAGCTTTCTTT
cdr3_aa: CASSQDGGKTEAFF

d_call: -
v_call: TRBV9
clone_size: -
j_call: TRBJ1-2
cdr3_nt: TGTGCCAGCAGCGTAGCAGGCAGGGGCTTCTATGGCTACACCTTC
cdr3_aa: CASSVAGRGFYGYTF

d_call: -
v_call: TRBV11-3
clone_size: -
j_call: TRBJ1-1
cdr3_nt: TGTGCCAGCAGCTTGGAGGGGCTCGGGGGAACTGAAGCTTTCTTT
cdr3_aa: CASSLEGLGGTEAFF

d_call: TRBD1
v_call: TRBV6-6
clone_size: -
j_call: TRBJ1-3
cdr3_nt: TGTGCCAGCAGTCAGGGGCAGGGGGCTGGAAACACCATATATTTT
cdr3_aa: CASSQGQGAGNTIYF

d_call: -
v_call: TRBV10-3
clone_size: -
j_call: TRBJ2-3
cdr3_nt: TGTGCAGGTGCCGGGAAGGCAGATACGCAGTATTTT
cdr3_aa: CAGAGKADTQYF

d_call: TRBD1
v_call: TRBV6-5
clone_size: -
j_call: TRBJ2-7
cdr3_nt: TGTGCCAGCAGTTACGAGGGACAGGGGTTAGGCGAGCAGTACTTC
cdr3_aa: CASSYEGQGLGEQYF

d_call: TRBD2
v_call: TRBV12-5
clone_size: -
j_call: TRBJ2-5
cdr3_nt: TGTGCTAGTGGTCTATCCGGGGGGGAGACCCAGTACTTC
cdr3_aa: CASGLSGGETQYF

d_call: TRBD1
v_call: TRBV5-1
clone_size: -
j_call: TRBJ1-6
cdr3_nt: TGCGCCAGCAGCTTGGGCCTTTGGACAGGGCAGCATTCACCCCTCCACTTT
cdr3_aa: CASSLGLWTGQHSPLHF

d_call: TRBD2
v_call: TRBV20-1
clone_size: -
j_call: TRBJ2-7
cdr3_nt: TGCAGTGCTAGTGGTAGCGGGAGGCAGTACGAGCAGTACTTC
cdr3_aa: CSASGSGRQYEQYF

d_call: -
v_call: TRBV5-4
clone_size: -
j_call: TRBJ1-6
cdr3_nt: TGTGCCAGCAGCTTGGGTGCGGGTCTTTATAATTCACCCCTCCACTTT
cdr3_aa: CASSLGAGLYNSPLHF

d_call: -
v_call: TRBV6-5
clone_size: -
j_call: TRBJ2-1
cdr3_nt: TGTGCCAGCAGTTACTCGTCCAACTTTAATGAGCAGTTCTTC
cdr3_aa: CASSYSSNFNEQFF

d_call: -
v_call: TRBV12-3/TRBV12-4
clone_size: few
j_call: TRBJ2-7
cdr3_nt: TGTGCCAGCAGTTTACCCTCCCAGGGTGGGCAGTACTTC
cdr3_aa: CASSLPSQGGQYF

d_call: TRBD1
v_call: TRBV6-5
clone_size: -
j_call: TRBJ2-7
cdr3_nt: TGTGCCAGCGGGGGACAGGTCGAGCAGTACTTC
cdr3_aa: CASGGQVEQYF

d_call: -
v_call: TRBV10-2
clone_size: -
j_call: TRBJ1-1
cdr3_nt: TGCGCCAGCAGGTCGACCATGGAGGCCACTGAAGCTTTCTTT
cdr3_aa: CASRSTMEATEAFF

d_call: TRBD2
v_call: TRBV11-2
clone_size: -
j_call: TRBJ2-7
cdr3_nt: TGTGCCAGCAGCCGGACTCCGGGAGGCGAGCAGTACTTC
cdr3_aa: CASSRTPGGEQYF

d_call: TRBD1
v_call: TRBV6-1
clone_size: once
j_call: TRBJ2-1
cdr3_nt: TGTGCCAGCAGTGAGTCGGGACAGGGGGCGTTAAGCCGGTTCTTC
cdr3_aa: CASSESGQGALSRFF

d_call: -
v_call: TRBV7-2
clone_size: -
j_call: TRBJ2-7
cdr3_nt: TGTGCCAGCAGCTTAGCCCTTACCTCGGGTCAGTACTTC
cdr3_aa: CASSLALTSGQYF

d_call: -
v_call: TRBV21-1
clone_size: -
j_call: TRBJ1-5
cdr3_nt: TGTGCCAGCAGCAAAACACATCAGCCCCAGCATTTT
cdr3_aa: CASSKTHQPQHF

d_call: TRBD1
v_call: TRBV20-1
clone_size: once
j_call: TRBJ1-6
cdr3_nt: TGCAGTGCTAGTGGAACAGGGGTGTCCTATAATTCACCCCTCCACTTT
cdr3_aa: CSASGTGVSYNSPLHF

d_call: -
v_call: TRBV20-1
clone_size: -
j_call: TRBJ1-1
cdr3_nt: TGCAGTGTCGGGAACACTGAAGCTTTCTTT
cdr3_aa: CSVGNTEAFF

d_call: -
v_call: TRBV28
clone_size: -
j_call: TRBJ1-1
cdr3_nt: TGTGCCAGCCAAGGGGGGGCCCGACTAGCAGCTTTCTTT
cdr3_aa: CASQGGARLAAFF

d_call: -
v_call: TRBV30
clone_size: -
j_call: TRBJ2-1
cdr3_nt: TGTGCCTGGAGTGGGGAGGCCGAGCAGTTCTTC
cdr3_aa: CAWSGEAEQFF

d_call: TRBD1
v_call: TRBV3-1/TRBV3-2
clone_size: once
j_call: TRBJ1-2
cdr3_nt: TGTGCCAGCAGCCAGGAGAACAGGGGGCTAAATGGCTACACCTTC
cdr3_aa: CASSQENRGLNGYTF